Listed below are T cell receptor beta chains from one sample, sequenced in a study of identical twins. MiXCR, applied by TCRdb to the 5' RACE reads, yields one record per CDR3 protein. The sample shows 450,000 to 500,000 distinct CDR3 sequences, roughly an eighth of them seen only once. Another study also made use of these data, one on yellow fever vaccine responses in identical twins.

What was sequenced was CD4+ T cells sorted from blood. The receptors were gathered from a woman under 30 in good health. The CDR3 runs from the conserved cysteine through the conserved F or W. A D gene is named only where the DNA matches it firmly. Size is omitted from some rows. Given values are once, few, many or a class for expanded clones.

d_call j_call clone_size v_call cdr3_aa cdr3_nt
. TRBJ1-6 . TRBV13 CASSFGQGLNSPLHF TGTGCCAGCAGCTTTGGTCAGGGATTAAATTCACCCCTCCACTTT
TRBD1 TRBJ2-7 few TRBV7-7 CASSMKPGQGFPHWYEQYF TGTGCTAGCAGCATGAAGCCGGGACAGGGGTTCCCCCATTGGTACGAGCAGTACTTC
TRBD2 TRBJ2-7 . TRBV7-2 CASSLVFSGAGAYEQYF TGTGCCAGCAGCTTAGTATTTAGTGGAGCGGGGGCCTACGAGCAGTACTTC
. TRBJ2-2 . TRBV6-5 CASREGQMVFF TGTGCCAGCAGGGAGGGACAGATGGTGTTTTTT
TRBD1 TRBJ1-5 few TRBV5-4 CASSSDRAHQPQHF TGTGCCAGCAGCTCCGACAGGGCGCATCAGCCCCAGCATTTT
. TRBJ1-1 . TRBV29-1 CSVNLRNTEAFF TGCAGCGTTAATCTCAGGAACACTGAAGCTTTCTTT
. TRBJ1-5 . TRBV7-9 CASSLETVNQPQHF TGTGCCAGCAGCTTAGAGACAGTCAATCAGCCCCAGCATTTT
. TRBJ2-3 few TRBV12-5 CASGPGQVSSTDTQYF TGTGCTAGTGGCCCAGGGCAGGTCTCTAGCACAGATACGCAGTATTTT
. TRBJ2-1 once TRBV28 CACSFGTRGRYNEQFF TGTGCCTGCAGCTTCGGGACTCGAGGTCGCTACAATGAGCAGTTCTTC
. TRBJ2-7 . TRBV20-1 CSGQGGTYEQYF TGCAGTGGCCAGGGGGGAACCTACGAGCAGTACTTC
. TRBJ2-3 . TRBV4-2 CASRDSAGTDTQYF TGTGCTAGCAGGGATAGCGCCGGCACAGATACGCAGTATTTT
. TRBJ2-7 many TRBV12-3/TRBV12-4 CASSLGGASPYEQYF TGTGCCAGCAGTTTGGGGGGGGCTTCTCCCTACGAGCAGTACTTC
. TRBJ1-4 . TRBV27 CASRMGGYLEKLFF TGTGCCAGCAGAATGGGAGGGTATCTTGAAAAACTGTTTTTT
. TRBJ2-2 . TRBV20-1 CSARDRALLHGELFF TGCAGTGCTAGAGACAGAGCCCTCTTACACGGGGAGCTGTTTTTT
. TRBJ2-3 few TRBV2 CARGRGADTQYF TGTGCCAGAGGCCGAGGCGCAGATACGCAGTATTTT
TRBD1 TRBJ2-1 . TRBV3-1 CASSRASTGSYNEQFF TGTGCCAGCAGCCGCGCCTCGACAGGGTCCTACAATGAGCAGTTCTTC
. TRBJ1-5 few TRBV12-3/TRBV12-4 CASSLGWGSGSNQPQHF TGTGCCAGCAGTTTAGGGTGGGGATCGGGGAGCAATCAGCCCCAGCATTTT
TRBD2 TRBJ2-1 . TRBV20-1 CSAELAGSYNEQFF TGCAGTGCTGAACTAGCGGGCTCCTACAATGAGCAGTTCTTC
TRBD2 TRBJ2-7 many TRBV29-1 CSVGGGVYEQYF TGCAGCGTTGGGGGGGGAGTCTACGAGCAGTACTTC
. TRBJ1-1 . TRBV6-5 CASSYSGVDTEAFF TGTGCCAGCAGTTACTCAGGGGTTGACACTGAAGCTTTCTTT
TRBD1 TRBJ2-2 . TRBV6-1 CASRRDRLTAGELFF TGTGCCAGCAGACGGGACAGACTAACAGCCGGGGAGCTGTTTTTT
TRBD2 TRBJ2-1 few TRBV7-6 CASSLDGGRGWDEQFF TGTGCCAGCAGCTTGGATGGGGGGAGGGGTTGGGATGAGCAGTTCTTC
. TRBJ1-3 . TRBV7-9 CASSLGIGTSSGNTIYF TGTGCCAGCAGCTTAGGGATAGGAACCAGCTCTGGAAACACCATATATTTT
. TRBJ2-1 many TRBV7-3 CASSINPGTNEQFF TGTGCCAGCAGCATTAACCCCGGGACAAATGAGCAGTTCTTC
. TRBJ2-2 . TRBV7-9 CASSLTGPTGELFF TGTGCCAGCAGCTTAACAGGGCCCACCGGGGAGCTGTTTTTT
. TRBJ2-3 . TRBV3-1 CASSQDIGGRDTDTQYF TGTGCCAGCAGCCAAGATATCGGAGGTAGAGATACAGATACGCAGTATTTT
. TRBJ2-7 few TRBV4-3 CASSQGLQSHEQYF TGCGCCAGCAGCCAAGGTTTACAGTCCCACGAGCAGTACTTC
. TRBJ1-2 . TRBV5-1 CASSLVSRTEGYTF TGCGCCAGCAGCTTGGTTTCCAGGACGGAAGGCTACACCTTC
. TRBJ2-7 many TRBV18 CASSPDDEQYF TGTGCCAGCTCACCTGACGACGAGCAGTACTTC
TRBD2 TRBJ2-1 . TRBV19 CASSKWGLDNEQFF TGTGCCAGTAGTAAGTGGGGACTAGACAATGAGCAGTTCTTC
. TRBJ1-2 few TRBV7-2 CASSLDARPGYTF TGTGCCAGCAGCTTGGACGCGCGTCCAGGCTACACCTTC